This TCR beta chain was sequenced during a study of T-cell memory formation after mild COVID-19. Looking at the study overall: Most TCR clusters belonged to a single donor.

From the 5' RACE reads, TCRdb called clonotypes with MiXCR, one entry per CDR3 protein. The table lists about 110,000 distinct CDR3 sequences, 15% to 20% of them singletons. Germline CDR1 is DFQATT and CDR2 is SNEGSKA (reference sequence). CDR3 size: 14 residues. Trimming cost V 6 bases and J 4 bases; bases outside gene matches: 7. This clonotype turned up a few times. Antigen: not known. Study results and caveats: Clones which contracted sat mainly in CM and EM if CD4+, and in EMRA if CD8+. A second wave expanding day 15 to 37 was CD4+-biased; contracting clones were balanced. Memory from before infection featured some responding clones, which suggests cross-reactive memory joined.

Sequenced: PBMCs or a T cell subset sorted from them (not recorded which). The J gene is TRBJ2-1, the V gene TRBV20-1; 9 bases are shared with TRBD1. The receptor was derived from an adult woman who had mild COVID-19 (a few samples of this study predate the infection). Cell type and time point are not known. The CDR3 nucleotides are TGCAGTGCCAAGACTGGGACAGGGTACAATGAGCAGTTCTTC. This translates into CSAKTGTGYNEQFF.